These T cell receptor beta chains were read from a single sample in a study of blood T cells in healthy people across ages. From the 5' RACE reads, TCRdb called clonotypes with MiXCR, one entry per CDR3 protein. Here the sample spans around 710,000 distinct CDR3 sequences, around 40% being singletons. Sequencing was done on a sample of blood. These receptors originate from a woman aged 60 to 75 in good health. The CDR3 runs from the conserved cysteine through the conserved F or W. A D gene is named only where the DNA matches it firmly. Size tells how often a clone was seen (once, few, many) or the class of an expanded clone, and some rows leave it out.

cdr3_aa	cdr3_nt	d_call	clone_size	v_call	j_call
CAGSPGQNYGYTF	TGCGCCGGCAGCCCAGGCCAGAACTATGGCTACACCTTC	-	-	TRBV5-1	TRBJ1-2
CATGAGQAYNEQFF	TGTGCCACCGGCGCCGGACAGGCCTACAATGAGCAGTTCTTC	TRBD1	-	TRBV24-1	TRBJ2-1
CASSEIHGYTF	TGTGCCAGCAGCGAGATCCATGGCTACACCTTC	-	-	TRBV28	TRBJ1-2
CASPVGGVDEQYF	TGTGCCAGCCCAGTGGGGGGGGTCGACGAGCAGTACTTC	TRBD2	few	TRBV18	TRBJ2-7
CASSEPGQGYNEQFF	TGTGCCAGCAGTGAGCCGGGACAGGGATACAATGAGCAGTTCTTC	TRBD1	-	TRBV25-1	TRBJ2-1
CASRITGTSGSKTGELFF	TGTGCCAGCAGGATCACCGGGACTAGCGGGAGTAAAACCGGGGAGCTGTTTTTT	TRBD2	few	TRBV3-1	TRBJ2-2
CSARDREGAYEQYF	TGCAGTGCTAGAGATCGGGAAGGGGCCTACGAGCAGTACTTC	-	few	TRBV20-1	TRBJ2-7
CASNPTGIYNEQFF	TGTGCCAGCAACCCGACGGGAATCTACAATGAGCAGTTCTTC	-	-	TRBV6-6	TRBJ2-1
CSVEERGADTQYF	TGCAGCGTTGAAGAAAGGGGCGCAGATACGCAGTATTTT	-	-	TRBV29-1	TRBJ2-3
CASSYPADHDSPLHF	TGTGCCAGCAGTTACCCCGCGGACCACGATTCACCCCTCCACTTT	-	-	TRBV6-2/TRBV6-3	TRBJ1-6
CSAGDRGTYGYTF	TGCAGTGCTGGGGACAGGGGTACCTATGGCTACACCTTC	TRBD1	few	TRBV20-1	TRBJ1-2
CASSYTSGTGVYEQYF	TGTGCCAGCAGCTACACCTCCGGGACAGGGGTTTACGAGCAGTACTTC	TRBD1	few	TRBV7-2	TRBJ2-7
CASVWNSNQPQHF	TGTGCCAGCGTCTGGAACAGCAATCAGCCCCAGCATTTT	-	few	TRBV2	TRBJ1-5
CASNSVYVQFF	TGTGCCAGCAACTCCGTCTATGTACAGTTCTTC	-	-	TRBV7-2	TRBJ2-1
CSVSGSNQPQHF	TGCAGCGTTTCAGGGTCGAATCAGCCCCAGCATTTT	-	-	TRBV29-1	TRBJ1-5
CASSDQGSGTDTQYF	TGTGCCAGCAGTGATCAAGGGAGTGGGACAGATACGCAGTATTTT	-	many	TRBV2	TRBJ2-3
CAIRGTSGSQMRETQYF	TGTGCCATCAGAGGGACTAGCGGGAGTCAAATGAGGGAGACCCAGTACTTC	TRBD2	-	TRBV10-3	TRBJ2-5
CASSLLLTGTSGSTDTQYF	TGTGCCAGCAGCTTATTATTAACTGGGACTAGCGGAAGTACAGATACGCAGTATTTT	TRBD2	few	TRBV7-3	TRBJ2-3
CASRRQASIYEQYF	TGTGCCAGCAGGAGACAGGCATCGATTTACGAGCAGTACTTC	-	few	TRBV6-2/TRBV6-3	TRBJ2-7
CASRPGSRSYEQYF	TGTGCCAGCAGGCCGGGGTCTAGGTCCTACGAGCAGTACTTC	-	few	TRBV6-1	TRBJ2-7
CASSHTSEVGGYIQYF	TGTGCCAGCAGCCACACATCGGAGGTGGGCGGGTACATTCAGTACTTC	-	-	TRBV7-2	TRBJ2-4
CASSPIGPSNYGYTF	TGTGCCAGCAGCCCGATAGGTCCCAGTAACTATGGCTACACCTTC	-	few	TRBV7-2	TRBJ1-2
CASSSRDTPSWLFF	TGTGCCAGCAGCTCCCGGGACACCCCGAGCTGGCTGTTTTTT	-	few	TRBV7-9	TRBJ1-4
CASSLASSGANVLTF	TGTGCCAGCAGTTTAGCCTCCTCTGGGGCCAACGTCCTGACTTTC	-	many	TRBV27	TRBJ2-6
CSARGLAGDYNEQFF	TGCAGTGCTAGAGGACTAGCGGGGGACTACAATGAGCAGTTCTTC	TRBD2	many	TRBV20-1	TRBJ2-1
CASSLIPGAGETQYF	TGCGCCAGCAGCTTGATTCCGGGGGCAGGGGAGACCCAGTACTTC	-	-	TRBV5-1	TRBJ2-5
CASSPHRGSTEAFF	TGTGCCAGCAGCCCTCATAGAGGGTCCACTGAAGCTTTCTTT	-	few	TRBV7-2	TRBJ1-1